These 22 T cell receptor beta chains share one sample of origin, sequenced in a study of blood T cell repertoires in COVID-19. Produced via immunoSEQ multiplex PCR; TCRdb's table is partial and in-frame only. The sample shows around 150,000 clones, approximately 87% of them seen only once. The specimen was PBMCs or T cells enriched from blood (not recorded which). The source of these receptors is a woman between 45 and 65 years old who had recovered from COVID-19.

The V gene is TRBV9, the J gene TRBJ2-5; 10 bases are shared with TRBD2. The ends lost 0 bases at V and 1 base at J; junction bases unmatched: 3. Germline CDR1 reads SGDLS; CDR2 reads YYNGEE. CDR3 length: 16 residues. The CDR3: CASSVGAGGAQETQYF. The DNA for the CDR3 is TGTGCCAGCAGCGTAGGAGCGGGGGGGGCCCAAGAGACCCAGTACTTC. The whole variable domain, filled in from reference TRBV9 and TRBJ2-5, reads DSGVTQTPKHLITATGQRVTLRCSPRSGDLSVYWYQQSLDQGLQFLIQYYNGEERAKGNILERFSAQQFPDLHSELNLSSLELGDSALYFCASSVGAGGAQETQYFGPGTRLLVL.

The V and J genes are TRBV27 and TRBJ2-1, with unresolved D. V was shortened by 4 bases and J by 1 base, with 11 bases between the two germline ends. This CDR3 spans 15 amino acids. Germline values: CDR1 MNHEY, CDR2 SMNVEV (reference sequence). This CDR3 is CASSYSRLSYNEQFF. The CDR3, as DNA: TGTGCCAGCAGTTACAGTCGATTATCCTACAATGAGCAGTTCTTC.

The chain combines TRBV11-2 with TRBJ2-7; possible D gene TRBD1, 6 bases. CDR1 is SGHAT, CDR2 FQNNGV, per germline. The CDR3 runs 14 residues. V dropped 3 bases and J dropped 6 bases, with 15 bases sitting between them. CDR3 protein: CASSFRTGISEQYF. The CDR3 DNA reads TGTGCCAGCAGCTTTAGAACAGGGATCTCCGAGCAGTACTTC.

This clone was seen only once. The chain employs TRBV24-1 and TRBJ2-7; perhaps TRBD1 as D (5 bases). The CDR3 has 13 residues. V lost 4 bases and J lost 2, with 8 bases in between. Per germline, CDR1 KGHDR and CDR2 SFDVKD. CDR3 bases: TGTGCCACCAGTGACCCGGACACCTACGAGCAGTACTTC. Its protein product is CATSDPDTYEQYF.

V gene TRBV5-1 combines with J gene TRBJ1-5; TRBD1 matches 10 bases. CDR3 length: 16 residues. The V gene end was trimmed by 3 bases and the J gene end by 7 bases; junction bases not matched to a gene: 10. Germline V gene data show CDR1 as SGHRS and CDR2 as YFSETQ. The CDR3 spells CASSSDRGRTRQPQHF. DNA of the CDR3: TGCGCCAGCAGCTCCGACAGGGGGCGGACTCGACAGCCCCAGCATTTT.

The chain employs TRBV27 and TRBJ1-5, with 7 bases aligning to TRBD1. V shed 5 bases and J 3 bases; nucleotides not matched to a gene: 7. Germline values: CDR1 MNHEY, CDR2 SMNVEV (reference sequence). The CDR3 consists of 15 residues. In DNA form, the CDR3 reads TGTGCCAGCAGTCCCGGGACAGCCTACAATCAGCCCCAGCATTTT. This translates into CASSPGTAYNQPQHF.

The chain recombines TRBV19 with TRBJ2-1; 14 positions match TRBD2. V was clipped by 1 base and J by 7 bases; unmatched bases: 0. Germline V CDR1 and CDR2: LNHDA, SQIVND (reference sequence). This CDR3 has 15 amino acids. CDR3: CASSIGLAGGNEQFF. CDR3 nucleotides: TGTGCCAGTAGTATAGGACTAGCGGGGGGGAATGAGCAGTTCTTC. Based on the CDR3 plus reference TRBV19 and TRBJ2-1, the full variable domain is DGGITQSPKYLFRKEGQNVTLSCEQNLNHDAMYWYRQDPGQGLRLIYYSQIVNDFQKGDIAEGYSVSREKKESFPLTVTSAQKNPTAFYLCASSIGLAGGNEQFFGPGTRLTVL.

CDR3 bases: TGTGCCAGCAGAACCCTCCGGACAGGGGGCACTGAAGCTTTCTTT. It specifies CASRTLRTGGTEAFF. The rearrangement uses TRBV6-5 and TRBJ1-1, with 10 bases lining up with TRBD1. V lost 6 bases to trimming and J lost 4 bases; unmatched junction nucleotides: 8. CDR3 length equals 15 residues. From germline, CDR1 is MNHEY and CDR2 SVGAGI.

CDR3 loop: CASSLPLAGIYEQFF. CDR3 in DNA: TGTGCCAGCAGCTTACCGCTAGCGGGGATTTATGAGCAGTTCTTC. The gene calls are TRBV11-2 and TRBJ2-1; 9 bases are shared with TRBD2. The V gene end was trimmed by 2 bases and the J gene end by 8 bases; junction bases not matched to a gene: 7. Germline lookup yields CDR1 SGHAT and CDR2 FQNNGV. CDR3 size: 15 residues.

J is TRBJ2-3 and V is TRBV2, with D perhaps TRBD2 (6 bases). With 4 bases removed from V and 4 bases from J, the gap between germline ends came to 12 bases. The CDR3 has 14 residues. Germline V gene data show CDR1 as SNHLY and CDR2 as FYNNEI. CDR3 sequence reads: CASSVGTAADTQYF. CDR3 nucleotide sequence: TGTGCCAGCAGTGTGGGGACTGCTGCAGATACGCAGTATTTT.

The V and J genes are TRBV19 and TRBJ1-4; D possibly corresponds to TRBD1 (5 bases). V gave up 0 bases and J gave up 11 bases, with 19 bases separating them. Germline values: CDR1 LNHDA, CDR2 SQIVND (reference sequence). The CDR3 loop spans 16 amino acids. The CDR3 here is CASSIDNVAGSDKLFF. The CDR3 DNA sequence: TGTGCCAGTAGTATAGATAATGTGGCAGGGTCGGACAAACTGTTTTTT.

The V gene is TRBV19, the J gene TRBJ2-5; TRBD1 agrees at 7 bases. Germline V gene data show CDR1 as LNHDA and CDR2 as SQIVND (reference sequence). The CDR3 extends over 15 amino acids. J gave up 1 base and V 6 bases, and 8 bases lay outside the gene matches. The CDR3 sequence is CASSPTRGFQETQYF. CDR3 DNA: TGTGCCAGTAGCCCCACCAGGGGGTTCCAAGAGACCCAGTACTTC.

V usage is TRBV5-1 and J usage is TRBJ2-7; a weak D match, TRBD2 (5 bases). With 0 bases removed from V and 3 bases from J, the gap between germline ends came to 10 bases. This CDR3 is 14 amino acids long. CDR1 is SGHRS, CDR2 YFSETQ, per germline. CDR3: CASSLGAGVYEQYF. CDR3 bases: TGCGCCAGCAGCTTGGGTGCGGGCGTCTACGAGCAGTACTTC.

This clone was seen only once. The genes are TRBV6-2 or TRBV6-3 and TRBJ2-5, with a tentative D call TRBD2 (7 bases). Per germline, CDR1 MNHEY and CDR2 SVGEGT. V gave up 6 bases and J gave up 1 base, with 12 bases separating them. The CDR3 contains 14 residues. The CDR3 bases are TGTGCCAGCAGCGTCGGGGGGCCCCAAGAGACCCAGTACTTC. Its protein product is CASSVGGPQETQYF.

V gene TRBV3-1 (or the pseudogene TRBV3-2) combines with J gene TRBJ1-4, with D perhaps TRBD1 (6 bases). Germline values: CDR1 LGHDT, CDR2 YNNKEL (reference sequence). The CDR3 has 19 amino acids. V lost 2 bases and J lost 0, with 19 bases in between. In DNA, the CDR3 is TGTGCCAGCAGCCAATCTCGTGGGGGGGGGCCTGCAACTAATGAAAAACTGTTTTTT. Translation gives CASSQSRGGGPATNEKLFF.

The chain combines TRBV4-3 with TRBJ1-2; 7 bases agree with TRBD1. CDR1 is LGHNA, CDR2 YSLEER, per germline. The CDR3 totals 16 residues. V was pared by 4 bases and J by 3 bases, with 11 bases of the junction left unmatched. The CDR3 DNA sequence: TGCGCCAGCAGCCTCACGGGACAGTCAGTCGACTATGGCTACACCTTC. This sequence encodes CASSLTGQSVDYGYTF.

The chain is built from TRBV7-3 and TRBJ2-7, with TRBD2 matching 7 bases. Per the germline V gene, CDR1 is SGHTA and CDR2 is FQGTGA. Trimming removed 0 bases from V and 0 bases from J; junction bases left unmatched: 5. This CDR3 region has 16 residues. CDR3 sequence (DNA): TGTGCCAGCAGCTTAACTGGGGCTAGCGGCTCCTACGAGCAGTACTTC. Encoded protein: CASSLTGASGSYEQYF.

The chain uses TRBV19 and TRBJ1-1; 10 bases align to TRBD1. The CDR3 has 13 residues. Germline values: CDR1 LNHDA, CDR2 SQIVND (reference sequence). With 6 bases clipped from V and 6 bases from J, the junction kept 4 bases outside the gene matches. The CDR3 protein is CASRRQGASEAFF. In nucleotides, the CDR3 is TGTGCCAGTAGGAGACAGGGGGCCTCTGAAGCTTTCTTT.

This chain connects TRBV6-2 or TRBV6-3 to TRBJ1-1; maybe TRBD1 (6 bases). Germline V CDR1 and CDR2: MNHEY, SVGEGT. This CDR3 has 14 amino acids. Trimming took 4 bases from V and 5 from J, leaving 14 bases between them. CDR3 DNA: TGTGCCAGCAGTTCCCTCCAGGGGTTGACTGAAGCTTTCTTT. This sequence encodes CASSSLQGLTEAFF.

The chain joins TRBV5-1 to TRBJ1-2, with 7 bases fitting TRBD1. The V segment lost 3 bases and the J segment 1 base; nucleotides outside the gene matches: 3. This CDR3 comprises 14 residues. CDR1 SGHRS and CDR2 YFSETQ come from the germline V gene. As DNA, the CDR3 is TGCGCCAGCAGCTCAGGACAGGTTAACTATGGCTACACCTTC. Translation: CASSSGQVNYGYTF.

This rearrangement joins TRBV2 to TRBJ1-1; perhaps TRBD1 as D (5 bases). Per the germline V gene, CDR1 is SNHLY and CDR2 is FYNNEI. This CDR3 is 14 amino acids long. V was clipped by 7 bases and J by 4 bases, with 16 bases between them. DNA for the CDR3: TGTGCCAGCATAAACTCGGGGAGGGGCACTGAAGCTTTCTTT. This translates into CASINSGRGTEAFF.

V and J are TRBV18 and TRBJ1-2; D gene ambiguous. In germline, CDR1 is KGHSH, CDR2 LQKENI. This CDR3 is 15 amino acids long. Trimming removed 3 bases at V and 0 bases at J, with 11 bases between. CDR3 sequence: CASSPIREANYGYTF. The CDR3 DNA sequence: TGTGCCAGCTCACCGATCCGGGAGGCTAACTATGGCTACACCTTC.